One and the same sample provided the 21 T cell receptor beta chains below, sequenced in a study of blood T cell repertoires in COVID-19. Profiling relied on immunoSEQ multiplex PCR, and the TCRdb table lists in-frame clones only, not all of them. This sample has tens of thousands of clones; over 75% occur once, and the top ten carry roughly 10%. Sequenced: peripheral blood. These receptors came from a woman in her seventies with acute or convalescent COVID-19.

The V and J genes are TRBV5-5 and TRBJ2-1; 11 bases agree with TRBD2. J gave up 6 bases and V 4 bases, and 6 bases lay outside the gene matches. The CDR3 is 15 residues long. CDR1 SGHKS and CDR2 YYEKEE come from the germline V gene (reference sequence). Here the CDR3 DNA reads TGTGCCAGCAGCGGACGGACTAGCGGGCCCAATGAGCAGTTCTTC. Protein product: CASSGRTSGPNEQFF.

CDR3 protein: CASRPRRFPPAYEQYV. For the CDR3, the DNA is TGTGCCAGCAGGCCTCGACGATTCCCTCCAGCGTACGAGCAGTACGTC. This chain joins TRBV2 and TRBJ2-7; no firm D call. This CDR3 has 16 residues. The V and J ends lost 6 bases and 4 bases respectively, with 22 bases between them. Germline V gene data show CDR1 as SNHLY and CDR2 as FYNNEI.

The rearrangement uses TRBV12-3 or TRBV12-4 and TRBJ1-2, with D tentatively TRBD1 (5 bases). The V gene lost 8 bases and the J gene lost 8 bases, with 15 bases spanning the gap. This CDR3 is built from 12 residues. The CDR3 spells CASSRGSLGYTF. The CDR3 DNA reads as TGTGCCAGCTCACGGGGGTCCCTGGGCTACACCTTC.

The rearrangement joins TRBV7-6 to TRBJ2-7; 14 positions agree with TRBD2. V lost 5 bases to trimming and J lost 3 bases; unmatched junction nucleotides: 9. The CDR3 is 17 residues long. The germline V gene encodes CDR1 SGHVS and CDR2 FNYEAQ. The CDR3 is CASSDGYGTSGSYEQYV. The CDR3 DNA sequence: TGTGCCAGCAGCGATGGATATGGGACTAGCGGGAGCTACGAGCAGTACGTC.

The genes are TRBV6-2 or TRBV6-3 and TRBJ2-7; tentative D call: TRBD2 (6 bases). The CDR3 extends over 14 amino acids. In germline, CDR1 is MNHEY, CDR2 SVGEGT. The V end lost 1 base, the J end lost 0 bases, and 7 bases lay between the germline ends. The CDR3 reads CASSYLRDSYEQYV. As DNA, the CDR3 is TGTGCCAGCAGTTACTTGCGGGACTCCTACGAGCAGTACGTC.

The chain combines TRBV4-3 with TRBJ2-3; TRBD1 aligns across 8 bases. Germline-derived CDR1 and CDR2 are LGHNA and YSLEER. With 0 bases clipped from V and 9 bases from J, the junction kept 2 bases outside the gene matches. The CDR3 is 13 amino acids. CDR3 protein: CASSQDRTGTQYF. The CDR3 nucleotides read TGCGCCAGCAGCCAAGACAGGACAGGGACGCAGTATTTT.

This chain connects TRBV27 to TRBJ2-3, with 8 bases that match TRBD2. CDR3 length: 17 residues. Germline V gene data show CDR1 as MNHEY and CDR2 as SMNVEV (reference sequence). V gave up 2 bases and J gave up 2 bases; unmatched junction bases: 9. In DNA form, the CDR3 reads TGTGCCAGCAGTTTAAACCCAGGCGGGGGGCTCACAGATACGCAGTATTTT. Amino acid sequence: CASSLNPGGGLTDTQYF.

V and J are TRBV6-5 and TRBJ2-3; 9 bases match TRBD1. This CDR3 has 14 residues. Germline-derived CDR1 and CDR2 are MNHEY and SVGAGI. Trimming removed 6 bases from V and 2 bases from J; junction bases left unmatched: 3. Written as DNA, the CDR3 is TGTGCCAGCAGCAGGACAGGGGCCACAGATACGCAGTATTTT. Amino acids: CASSRTGATDTQYF.

The DNA of the CDR3 is TGTGCCAGCAGTAACCGGGATTATAATTCACCCCTCCACTTT. It translates to CASSNRDYNSPLHF. J is TRBJ1-6 and V is TRBV6-2 or TRBV6-3, with D uncertain. Trimming stripped 5 bases from V and 4 bases from J, with 9 bases between. Germline lookup yields CDR1 MNHEY and CDR2 SVGEGT. The length of the CDR3 is 14 residues.

This clone was recorded once. V is TRBV24-1 and J is TRBJ2-4, with D tentatively TRBD2 (6 bases). Germline lookup yields CDR1 KGHDR and CDR2 SFDVKD. This CDR3 comprises 14 residues. Between the trimmed V and J ends, which lost 1 base and 8 bases, there was a span of 11 bases. CDR3 bases: TGTGCCACCAGTGATTTTTTCGGGGGAGACATTCAGTACTTC. Its protein is CATSDFFGGDIQYF.

The chain has TRBV5-6 and TRBJ2-7, with 12 bases matching TRBD2. Germline values: CDR1 SGHDT, CDR2 YYEEEE. V shed 2 bases and J 2 bases; nucleotides not matched to a gene: 5. The CDR3 loop spans 16 amino acids. The CDR3 region is CASSFTSGGPAYEQYV. The CDR3 nucleotides are TGTGCCAGCAGCTTCACTAGCGGGGGGCCCGCCTACGAGCAGTACGTC.

V gene TRBV10-3 combines with J gene TRBJ1-1, with 7 bases lining up with TRBD1. The junction had 2 bases not matched to a gene; V was cut back by 2 bases and J by 8 bases. This CDR3 comprises 12 residues. The germline gives CDR1 ENHRY, CDR2 SYGVKD. The CDR3 region is CAISEKDREAFF. Written as DNA, the CDR3 is TGTGCCATCAGTGAGAAGGACAGGGAAGCTTTCTTT.

This clone is termed medium-sized (0.01 to 0.1%). The V gene is TRBV10-3, the J gene TRBJ2-7; 7 bases align to TRBD2. The V gene end was trimmed by 4 bases and the J gene end by 0 bases; junction bases not matched to a gene: 3. This CDR3 contains 14 residues. Per germline, CDR1 ENHRY and CDR2 SYGVKD. The CDR3 DNA sequence: TGTGCCATCAGTGGGGGCGGGAGCTCCTACGAGCAGTACGTC. Residues: CAISGGGSSYEQYV.

V and J are TRBV24-1 and TRBJ2-2; no definite D call. In germline, CDR1 is KGHDR, CDR2 SFDVKD. Trimming shortened V by 5 bases and J by 5 bases, and 5 bases separated the two germline ends. The CDR3 covers 12 residues. DNA of the CDR3: TGTGCCACCAGTGCACTTACCGGGGAGCTGTTTTTT. Amino acid sequence: CATSALTGELFF.

This clone was picked up a small number of times. The CDR3 is CASSEIDLTGELFF. The DNA of the CDR3 is TGTGCCAGCAGTGAAATCGACTTAACCGGGGAGCTGTTTTTT. The rearrangement uses TRBV2 and TRBJ2-2, with D hard to call. V dropped 2 bases and J dropped 5 bases, with 9 bases sitting between them. The CDR3 has 14 residues. The germline CDR1 and CDR2 sequences are SNHLY and FYNNEI.

In this sample, this clone turned up a few times. The chain recombines TRBV29-1 with TRBJ2-6, with a tentative D call TRBD2 (6 bases). CDR1 is SQVTM and CDR2 is ANQGSEA in the germline V gene. The CDR3 length is 19 residues. V dropped 4 bases and J dropped 2 bases, with 24 bases sitting between them. The DNA for the CDR3 is TGCAGCGTTGCCTTACATGGGGGACTGGGGCCGGCTGGGGCCAACGTCCTGACTTTC. Amino acids: CSVALHGGLGPAGANVLTF.

The genes are TRBV9 and TRBJ2-6; D is uncertain. The V end lost 0 bases, the J end lost 1 base, and 5 bases lay between the germline ends. Per the germline V gene, CDR1 is SGDLS and CDR2 is YYNGEE. The CDR3 is made up of 15 amino acids. The CDR3 nucleotides are TGTGCCAGCAGCGTAGAGCATTCTGGGGCCAACGTCCTGACTTTC. Translation: CASSVEHSGANVLTF.

This chain uses TRBV2 with TRBJ2-6; weak D call: TRBD2 (5 bases). Germline V CDR1 and CDR2: SNHLY, FYNNEI. Between the trimmed V and J ends, which lost 5 bases and 4 bases, there was a span of 15 bases. The CDR3 is made up of 16 amino acids. In nucleotides, the CDR3 is TGTGCCAGCAGTTTAAAAGGCGGGCCGGGGGCCAACGTCCTGACTTTC. Its protein product is CASSLKGGPGANVLTF. Full variable domain (outside the CDR3, taken from reference TRBV2 and TRBJ2-6): EPEVTQTPSHQVTQMGQEVILRCVPISNHLYFYWYRQILGQKVEFLVSFYNNEISEKSEIFDDQFSVERPDGSNFTLKIRSTKLEDSAMYFCASSLKGGPGANVLTFGAGSRLTVL.

This chain links TRBV3-1 (or the pseudogene TRBV3-2) with TRBJ1-2; D unresolved. The CDR3 sequence is 17 residues long. Trimming left V 4 bases short and J 4 bases short, with 22 bases between. Germline CDR1 LGHDT, CDR2 YNNKEL (reference sequence). The CDR3 coding sequence is TGTGCCAGCAGCCCCCCCCCGGGAGTTCAGCCCCTCTATGGCTACACCTTC. Amino acids: CASSPPPGVQPLYGYTF.

The V call is TRBV11-3, the J call TRBJ2-1; 7 nucleotides line up with TRBD2. After removal of 5 bases from V and 3 bases from J, the junction contained 7 bases not matched to a gene. CDR1 is SGHNT and CDR2 is YENEEA in the germline V gene. This CDR3 contains 15 residues. The CDR3 DNA reads as TGTGCCAGCAGCCCCGGGGGGAGGCACTACAATGAGCAGTTCTTC. Translation gives CASSPGGRHYNEQFF.

The chain has TRBV29-1 and TRBJ2-1, with TRBD1 as a possible D gene (6 bases). The germline V gene encodes CDR1 SQVTM and CDR2 ANQGSEA. Trimming stripped 1 base from V and 2 bases from J, with 12 bases between. This CDR3 spans 15 amino acids. The CDR3 reads CSVEGMDRAYNEQFF. The CDR3 region has the DNA TGCAGCGTTGAAGGAATGGACAGAGCCTACAATGAGCAGTTCTTC.